These 26 T cell receptor beta chains were all obtained from the same sample, sequenced in a study of response to subunit inactivated influenza vaccine listed by TCRdb under 2018. The library was built by means of RT-PCR. The listed sequencing device is Illumina HiSeq 2500. In-frame beta chains were kept once TCRdb had trimmed the public reads at Q25 with fastp and called clones with MiXCR. Under each unique CDR3 protein, matching rows form one entry showing the most common genes and DNA. This sample is represented by approximately 500,000 distinct CDR3 sequences; 10% to 15% of them were singletons. Together, the top ten hold roughly 13% of the sample. The time point label, as the study defines it: approximately 45 days after influenza vaccine administration. The sample here was PBMCs from blood, taken roughly 47 days after vaccination. Receptor source: a man aged 45-65 years who received an inactivated influenza vaccine. Donor details come from another sample of the same person, matched by shared clones.

This chain links TRBV5-1 with TRBJ2-1; 11 bases are a match to TRBD2. J lost 0 bases, V lost 5 bases, and 7 bases had no gene match. CDR3 length: 17 residues. CDR1 is SGHRS, CDR2 YFSETQ, per germline. The CDR3 coding sequence is TGCGCCAGCAGATCGGGACTAGCGGACAACTCCTACAATGAGCAGTTCTTC. It is translated as CASRSGLADNSYNEQFF.

This clonotype came up many times. The chain combines TRBV4-2 with TRBJ2-7; 9 bases match TRBD1. J gave up 3 bases and V 5 bases, and 5 bases lay outside the gene matches. Germline values: CDR1 LGHNA, CDR2 YNFKEQ. This CDR3 has 14 residues. CDR3 coding DNA: TGTGCCAGCAGCGAAGCGGGACAGGGCTACGAGCAGTACTTC. Its translation is CASSEAGQGYEQYF.

At least ten counts were recorded for this clonotype. The chain combines TRBV12-3 or TRBV12-4 with TRBJ2-1; TRBD2 agrees at 7 bases. CDR3 size: 12 residues. Trimming took 3 bases from V and 9 from J; bases not matched to a gene: 2. CDR3 loop: CASSFERGEQFF. CDR3 bases: TGTGCCAGCAGTTTTGAGCGGGGTGAGCAGTTCTTC.

This clonotype was counted between two and nine times. This chain joins TRBV7-8 and TRBJ1-2; D might be TRBD1 (5 bases). From germline, CDR1 is SGHVS and CDR2 FQNEAQ. The length of the CDR3 is 13 residues. With 10 bases removed from V and 5 bases from J, the gap between germline ends came to 17 bases. CDR3 sequence reads: CATTPGGYYGYTF. The CDR3, as DNA: TGTGCCACCACCCCTGGGGGGTATTATGGCTACACCTTC.

This chain joins TRBV7-2 and TRBJ2-3; 8 bases fit TRBD2. V trimming: 4 bases; J trimming: 2 bases; junction bases outside the gene matches: 5. Germline CDR1 SGHTA, CDR2 FQGNSA. The CDR3 sequence is 15 residues long. CDR3 DNA: TGTGCCAGCAGCTACTTAGCGGGGACCACAGATACGCAGTATTTT. Its translation: CASSYLAGTTDTQYF.

This clonotype was observed a few times. This chain joins TRBV24-1 and TRBJ1-5; no clear D gene. Per germline, CDR1 KGHDR and CDR2 SFDVKD. V gave up 5 bases and J gave up 7 bases, with 11 bases separating them. The CDR3 consists of 13 residues. The CDR3, as DNA: TGTGCCACCAGTGCTGCCGGCGGGCAGCCCCAGCATTTT. It codes for CATSAAGGQPQHF.

The genes are TRBV4-1 and TRBJ2-3, with 7 positions matching TRBD1. After removal of 0 bases from V and 0 bases from J, the junction contained 6 bases not matched to a gene. The CDR3 is 17 residues long. Germline V gene sequence: CDR1 MGHRA, CDR2 YSYEKL. The CDR3 DNA sequence: TGCGCCAGCAGCCAAGACCCCCGGGACAGCAGCACAGATACGCAGTATTTT. Its translation is CASSQDPRDSSTDTQYF.

The chain joins TRBV20-1 to TRBJ1-1, with D uncertain. The CDR3 loop spans 11 amino acids. V lost 5 bases and J lost 8, with 12 bases in between. Germline V gene sequence: CDR1 DFQATT, CDR2 SNEGSKA (reference sequence). CDR3 DNA: TGCAGTGCTGGACCTGGGAGCGAAGCTTTCTTT. Translated, it gives CSAGPGSEAFF.

V is TRBV5-6 and J is TRBJ2-2; the D is unclear. The V and J ends lost 4 bases and 6 bases respectively, with 13 bases between them. The CDR3 spans 14 residues. From germline, CDR1 is SGHDT and CDR2 YYEEEE. CDR3 residues: CASSIVPEAGELFF. CDR3 in DNA: TGTGCCAGCAGCATCGTACCGGAAGCCGGGGAGCTGTTTTTT.

In its sample, this clonotype was seen a few times. The V gene is TRBV6-5, the J gene TRBJ2-2, with D hard to call. The CDR3 length is 18 residues. Germline V gene lookup returns CDR1 MNHEY and CDR2 SVGAGI. V gave up 1 base and J gave up 3 bases, with 18 bases separating them. CDR3 sequence: CASSYFSPLYQDTGELFF. The CDR3 region has the DNA TGTGCCAGCAGTTACTTCAGTCCACTCTATCAAGACACCGGGGAGCTGTTTTTT.

There are a few counts of this clonotype. The gene calls are TRBV30 and TRBJ2-7; TRBD1 might be the D (6 bases). Looked up from germline, CDR1 is GTSNPN and CDR2 is SVGIG (reference sequence). The CDR3 contains 16 residues. V was pared by 0 bases and J by 0 bases, with 15 bases between. CDR3 region: CAWSVFGQPLSYEQYF. For the CDR3, the DNA is TGTGCCTGGAGTGTTTTCGGACAGCCCCTCTCCTACGAGCAGTACTTC.

This clonotype was counted between two and nine times. This chain uses TRBV4-2 with TRBJ1-1, with D perhaps matching TRBD1 (5 bases). Looked up from germline, CDR1 is LGHNA and CDR2 is YNFKEQ. Trimming took off 1 base at V and 8 bases at J, with 23 bases between the two ends. This CDR3 comprises 17 residues. CDR3 sequence reads: CASSQVRWQGSKTEAFF. The CDR3 DNA is TGTGCCAGCAGCCAAGTACGTTGGCAGGGTTCCAAGACCGAAGCTTTCTTT.

The V call is TRBV4-3, the J call TRBJ2-1, with TRBD2 identical over 9 bases. The CDR3 has 16 residues. V was pared by 4 bases and J by 6 bases, with 10 bases of the junction left unmatched. Germline assignment: CDR1 LGHNA and CDR2 YSLEER. CDR3: CASSRASGDPFNEQFF. CDR3 bases: TGCGCCAGCAGCCGAGCTAGCGGGGACCCTTTCAATGAGCAGTTCTTC.

This clonotype was seen many times. V is TRBV12-3 or TRBV12-4 and J is TRBJ2-5; 7 bases match TRBD1. V dropped 5 bases and J dropped 3; count of bases not matched to a gene: 9. This CDR3 has 15 residues. The CDR3 DNA follows: TGTGCCAGCAGTCGAACCGGGACAGATAAAGAGACCCAGTACTTC. Its protein product is CASSRTGTDKETQYF.

This CDR3 is CASSFWGNNTIYF. The CDR3 DNA sequence: TGTGCCAGCAGTTTTTGGGGAAACAACACCATATATTTT. V is TRBV12-3 or TRBV12-4 and J is TRBJ1-3; no clear D. V dropped 3 bases and J dropped 7 bases, with 10 bases sitting between them. The CDR3 sequence is 13 residues long.

The chain has TRBV5-1 and TRBJ1-2; 8 bases match TRBD1. The CDR3 contains 15 residues. Trimming at V came to 4 bases and at J to 4 bases, leaving 9 bases not matched to a gene. Germline V gives CDR1 SGHRS, CDR2 YFSETQ. The CDR3 protein is CASSGDGQGGYGYTF. As DNA, the CDR3 is TGCGCCAGCAGCGGAGATGGACAGGGCGGCTATGGCTACACCTTC. Looking up the rest from reference TRBV5-1 and TRBJ1-2 gives the full variable domain: KAGVTQTPRYLIKTRGQQVTLSCSPISGHRSVSWYQQTPGQGLQFLFEYFSETQRNKGNFPGRFSGRQFSNSRSEMNVSTLELGDSALYLCASSGDGQGGYGYTFGSGTRLTVV.

Concerning this clonotype: The limits of the CDR3 on the DNA are not certain, so only TCRdb's listed CDR3 is given. The chain links TRBV20-1 to TRBJ2-2; the listed D gene, TRBD2, was not tested against the DNA. Germline V gene sequence: CDR1 DFQATT, CDR2 SNEGSKA (reference sequence). The CDR3 extends over 13 residues, inclusive of both ends. The CDR3 loop reads CSARSFGPGELFF.

The chain is built from TRBV30 and TRBJ1-2; no clear D gene. The CDR3 spans 14 residues. Trimming took off 2 bases at V and 5 bases at J, with 15 bases between the two ends. Per germline, CDR1 GTSNPN and CDR2 SVGIG (reference sequence). The CDR3 loop reads CAWSTPGSRYGYTF. Written as DNA, the CDR3 is TGTGCCTGGAGTACCCCGGGGAGTCGTTATGGCTACACCTTC.

The gene calls are TRBV5-1 and TRBJ2-1; 8 bases are a match to TRBD2. This CDR3 region has 15 residues. Germline V gene data show CDR1 as SGHRS and CDR2 as YFSETQ. V dropped 4 bases and J dropped 5; count of bases not matched to a gene: 8. The CDR3 protein is CASSPGGTFNNEQFF. The DNA of the CDR3 is TGCGCCAGCAGCCCGGGAGGGACATTTAACAATGAGCAGTTCTTC.

The DNA of the CDR3 is TGTGCCAGCAGCTTAAATCGGTGGGGAGGGAGCTCCTACGAGCAGTACTTC. Translating gives CASSLNRWGGSSYEQYF. The genes are TRBV11-2 and TRBJ2-7; 7 positions agree with TRBD2. There are 17 residues in the CDR3. Trimming removed 2 bases from V and 0 bases from J; junction bases left unmatched: 10. The germline gives CDR1 SGHAT, CDR2 FQNNGV.

The table lists this clonotype with many counts. The CDR3 sequence: CASRWDGMSSYNSPLHF. The CDR3 coding sequence is TGTGCCAGCAGATGGGACGGAATGAGCTCCTATAATTCACCCCTCCACTTT. V gene TRBV6-1 combines with J gene TRBJ1-6; D possibly corresponds to TRBD1 (5 bases). The V end lost 6 bases, the J end lost 0 bases, and 15 bases lay between the germline ends. The CDR3 sequence is 17 residues long. CDR1 and CDR2 from the germline V gene are MNHNS and SASEGT.

A word on this clonotype: A much larger clone differs from this one at a single base, so this may be a read error. CDR3 nucleotide sequence: TGTGCCAGCAGCCCTAGGGCCCAAGAGACCCAGTACTTC. Translation: CASSPRAQETQYF. V and J are TRBV7-2 and TRBJ2-5; D gene unclear. This CDR3 has 13 amino acids. Germline values: CDR1 SGHTA, CDR2 FQGNSA. The V and J ends lost 5 bases and 1 base respectively, with 8 bases between them. Combining the CDR3 with reference TRBV7-2 and TRBJ2-5 gives the whole variable domain GAGVSQSPSNKVTEKGKDVELRCDPISGHTALYWYRQSLGQGLEFLIYFQGNSAPDKSGLPSDRFSAERTGGSVSTLTIQRTQQEDSAVYLCASSPRAQETQYFGPGTRLLVL.

This clonotype was picked up many times. The chain joins TRBV6-5 to TRBJ2-7; the D gene is possibly TRBD1 (7 bases). This CDR3 has 12 amino acids. The ends were cut back, 10 bases at V and 4 bases at J, with 14 bases in the middle. Germline assignment: CDR1 MNHEY and CDR2 SVGAGI. Here the CDR3 reads CATGDRPYEQYF. CDR3 nucleotide sequence: TGTGCCACGGGGGACAGACCTTACGAGCAGTACTTC.

The gene calls are TRBV6-5 and TRBJ1-5; D perhaps matches TRBD1 (6 bases). V shed 4 bases and J shed 4 bases, with 11 bases lying between them. This CDR3 has 14 residues. Germline CDR1 and CDR2: MNHEY and SVGAGI. CDR3 bases: TGTGCCAGCAGTTCCGAACAGGGAAATCAGCCCCAGCATTTT. Its translation is CASSSEQGNQPQHF.

This clonotype was picked up a small number of times. The rearrangement links TRBV6-2 or TRBV6-3 to TRBJ1-1, with no clear D. V lost 5 bases and J lost 4, with 14 bases in between. Germline CDR1 is MNHEY and CDR2 is SVGEGT. The CDR3 sequence is 14 residues long. For the CDR3, the DNA is TGTGCCAGCAGTCGCCTTGGTGGTGCCACTGAAGCTTTCTTT. Translating gives CASSRLGGATEAFF.

This chain uses TRBV5-6 with TRBJ2-2, with D possibly called TRBD1 or TRBD2 (5 bases each). Trimming cost V 3 bases and J 10 bases, with 16 bases left between them. Germline V gene data show CDR1 as SGHDT and CDR2 as YYEEEE. There are 14 residues in the CDR3. The CDR3 DNA is TGTGCCAGCAGCTGGGGACCGGAGGCCGTGGAGCTGTTTTTT. Amino acids: CASSWGPEAVELFF.